These 17 T cell receptor beta chains share one sample of origin, sequenced in a study of T cell responses to AZD1222 COVID-19 vaccine. The table came from immunoSEQ multiplex PCR; TCRdb's copy has only in-frame clones and leaves some out. The sample holds roughly 150,000 clones, roughly 85% seen once. The sample consisted of peripheral blood, taken 28 days after the second AZD1222 dose. These receptors all come from an adult who received the AZD1222 COVID-19 vaccine.

The chain uses TRBV11-2 and TRBJ2-5, with 7 positions matching TRBD2. This CDR3 region has 18 residues. Germline V gene sequence: CDR1 SGHAT, CDR2 FQNNGV. The J segment lost 3 bases and the V segment lost 1 base, leaving 14 bases of the junction unmatched. Here the CDR3 reads CASSLVSPGDYRKETQYF. The CDR3 nucleotides read TGTGCCAGCAGCTTAGTCTCCCCCGGGGACTACCGAAAAGAGACCCAGTACTTC.

The chain couples TRBV9 to TRBJ2-2; D might be TRBD2 (5 bases). Per germline, CDR1 SGDLS and CDR2 YYNGEE. With 2 bases removed from V and 4 bases from J, the gap between germline ends came to 12 bases. The CDR3 spans 15 residues. The chain's CDR3 is CASSVSLAFTGELFF. For the CDR3, the DNA is TGTGCCAGCAGCGTGAGTCTAGCATTCACCGGGGAGCTGTTTTTT.

V is TRBV11-1 and J is TRBJ1-6; D remains ambiguous. V shed 5 bases and J shed 9 bases, with 14 bases lying between them. Germline values: CDR1 SGHAT, CDR2 FQDESV (reference sequence). The CDR3 spans 14 residues. In DNA, the CDR3 is TGTGCCAGCAGCGACGGCGAGGGCTTTTCACCCCTCCACTTT. Protein sequence: CASSDGEGFSPLHF.

This chain joins TRBV7-2 and TRBJ2-1, with D perhaps matching TRBD1 or TRBD2 (5 bases each). Trimming cost V 8 bases and J 0 bases, with 11 bases left between them. Germline values: CDR1 SGHTA, CDR2 FQGNSA. The CDR3 spans 14 residues. The CDR3 loop is CASQKGTSYNEQFF. CDR3 coding DNA: TGTGCCAGCCAGAAGGGGACCTCCTACAATGAGCAGTTCTTC.

J is TRBJ2-7 and V is TRBV13, with 7 bases identical to TRBD1. Losses at the gene ends were 6 bases for V and 5 bases for J; bases not matched to a gene: 13. Germline-derived CDR1 and CDR2 are PRHDT and FYEKMQ (reference sequence). The CDR3 length is 15 residues. The CDR3: CASRQVTGKLDEQYF. CDR3 coding DNA: TGTGCCAGCAGACAAGTGACAGGGAAGTTAGACGAGCAGTACTTC.

This chain links TRBV7-2 with TRBJ1-2; no clear D. Trimming took 7 bases from V and 0 from J, leaving 3 bases between them. In germline, CDR1 is SGHTA, CDR2 FQGNSA. The length of the CDR3 is 11 residues. The CDR3, as DNA: TGTGCCAGCAAGGCTAACTATGGCTACACCTTC. Residues: CASKANYGYTF.

The chain employs TRBV13 and TRBJ1-2; 7 nucleotides agree with TRBD1. Germline CDR1 is PRHDT and CDR2 is FYEKMQ (reference sequence). V dropped 4 bases and J dropped 3; count of bases not matched to a gene: 14. The CDR3 contains 17 residues. DNA of the CDR3: TGTGCCAGCAGCTCCGATCCGGGGACAGCTCCTTACTATGGCTACACCTTC. Protein sequence: CASSSDPGTAPYYGYTF. The full variable domain, in which reference TRBV13 and TRBJ1-2 provide the parts outside the CDR3, is AAGVIQSPRHLIKEKRETATLKCYPIPRHDTVYWYQQGPGQDPQFLISFYEKMQSDKGSIPDRFSAQQFSDYHSELNMSSLELGDSALYFCASSSDPGTAPYYGYTFGSGTRLTVV.

The chain links TRBV7-9 to TRBJ2-7; D is perhaps TRBD2 (5 bases). Germline CDR1 and CDR2: SEHNR and FQNEAQ (reference sequence). The CDR3 runs 15 residues. V shed 5 bases and J shed 6 bases, with 20 bases lying between them. The CDR3: CASSPTRRVAGEQYF. In DNA, the CDR3 is TGTGCCAGCAGCCCAACTAGACGTGTTGCCGGCGAGCAGTACTTC.

This rearrangement joins TRBV7-9 to TRBJ2-7, with 7 bases lining up with TRBD1. This CDR3 spans 14 amino acids. With V trimmed by 4 bases and J by 2 bases, 5 bases remained unmatched. Looked up from germline, CDR1 is SEHNR and CDR2 is FQNEAQ (reference sequence). The CDR3 sequence is CASSSTGAPYEQYF. The CDR3 DNA follows: TGTGCCAGCAGCTCAACAGGGGCCCCCTACGAGCAGTACTTC.

V is TRBV5-1 and J is TRBJ2-1, with 10 bases that match TRBD2. The CDR3 sequence is 14 residues long. The germline V gene encodes CDR1 SGHRS and CDR2 YFSETQ. Trimming cost V 6 bases and J 8 bases; bases outside gene matches: 8. For the CDR3, the DNA is TGCGCCAGCAAAAGCGGGGGGGCCGGCCATGAGCAGTTCTTC. It is translated as CASKSGGAGHEQFF.

V usage is TRBV6-5 and J usage is TRBJ2-7; 10 nucleotides line up with TRBD1. The V segment lost 2 bases and the J segment 2 bases; nucleotides outside the gene matches: 3. CDR3 length equals 15 residues. Germline lookup yields CDR1 MNHEY and CDR2 SVGAGI. CDR3 nucleotides: TGTGCCAGCAGTTACGGGACAGGGGATACCTACGAGCAGTACTTC. It yields the protein CASSYGTGDTYEQYF.

The chain links TRBV29-1 to TRBJ2-5; D call uncertain. CDR3 size: 16 residues. V lost 1 base and J lost 1, with 16 bases in between. Germline CDR1 SQVTM, CDR2 ANQGSEA. The CDR3 sequence is CSVEGSLTDSQETQYF. The CDR3, as DNA: TGCAGCGTTGAAGGATCTCTGACCGATTCCCAAGAGACCCAGTACTTC.

The chain combines TRBV19 with TRBJ1-1, with TRBD1 identical over 8 bases. V lost 5 bases to trimming and J lost 2 bases; unmatched junction nucleotides: 4. This CDR3 is 14 amino acids long. Germline assignment: CDR1 LNHDA and CDR2 SQIVND (reference sequence). DNA of the CDR3: TGTGCCAGTAGTCTGGGGACAGGAAACACTGAAGCTTTCTTT. This encodes CASSLGTGNTEAFF.

The V gene is TRBV19, the J gene TRBJ1-5; D unclear. The ends were cut back, 0 bases at V and 5 bases at J, with 5 bases in the middle. The CDR3 is made up of 13 amino acids. Per germline, CDR1 LNHDA and CDR2 SQIVND (reference sequence). The CDR3 reads CASSIDRYQPQHF. In nucleotides, the CDR3 is TGTGCCAGTAGTATAGACAGATATCAGCCCCAGCATTTT.

This sequence joins TRBV9 and TRBJ2-3; a possible D gene is TRBD1 (6 bases). Germline V gene lookup returns CDR1 SGDLS and CDR2 YYNGEE. There are 17 residues in the CDR3. V gave up 0 bases and J gave up 7 bases, with 21 bases separating them. The CDR3 DNA follows: TGTGCCAGCAGCGTAGATCGGGACACTAGAGGCACTCATACGCAGTATTTT. Protein sequence: CASSVDRDTRGTHTQYF.

J is TRBJ2-1 and V is TRBV5-8; TRBD1 is a possible D gene (6 bases). Between the trimmed V and J ends, which lost 3 bases and 4 bases, there was a span of 17 bases. The CDR3 consists of 16 residues. Germline V gene lookup returns CDR1 SGHTS and CDR2 YDEGEE. The CDR3 loop reads CASSSLQGRSYNEQFF. Written as DNA, the CDR3 is TGTGCCAGCAGCTCCTTACAGGGTCGGTCGTACAATGAGCAGTTCTTC.

The chain has TRBV7-9 and TRBJ1-4; D is ambiguous. The germline V and J ends were trimmed by 1 base and 7 bases, with 16 bases remaining between them. The CDR3 consists of 16 residues. The germline V gene has CDR1 SEHNR and CDR2 FQNEAQ (reference sequence). CDR3 residues: CASSLGVAVMGEKLFF. CDR3 DNA sequence: TGTGCCAGCAGCTTAGGGGTCGCGGTTATGGGTGAAAAACTGTTTTTT.